This entry lists 27 T cell receptor beta chains sequenced from one sample in a study of lymphopenia after photon versus proton radiotherapy. Produced via immunoSEQ multiplex PCR; TCRdb's table is partial and in-frame only. Of around 55,000 clones in the sample, roughly 83% were seen once. The input for sequencing was peripheral blood, taken from a patient treated with proton-based radiotherapy. The receptors originated from a man aged 55 to 70 with pancreatic cancer.

This sequence joins TRBV6-1 and TRBJ2-1, with a possible D match to TRBD1 (5 bases). The CDR3 is made up of 15 amino acids. The germline gives CDR1 MNHNS, CDR2 SASEGT. Trimming stripped 2 bases from V and 6 bases from J, with 14 bases between. The CDR3 is CASSESQGRFNEQFF. CDR3 coding DNA: TGTGCCAGCAGTGAAAGCCAGGGAAGGTTCAATGAGCAGTTCTTC.

In this sample, this clone turned up once. The rearrangement joins TRBV30 to TRBJ2-3; TRBD2 matches at 8 bases. Germline lookup yields CDR1 GTSNPN and CDR2 SVGIG (reference sequence). V was pared by 2 bases and J by 5 bases, with 6 bases of the junction left unmatched. This CDR3 has 14 residues. The CDR3 spells CAWSPAGVEDTQYF. In nucleotides, the CDR3 is TGTGCCTGGAGTCCAGCGGGAGTGGAAGATACGCAGTATTTT.

This clone was observed a handful of times. The chain is built from TRBV2 and TRBJ1-5, with TRBD1 matching over 7 bases. The CDR3 totals 14 residues. CDR1 is SNHLY, CDR2 FYNNEI, per germline. Trimming at V came to 3 bases and at J to 3 bases, leaving 2 bases not matched to a gene. The CDR3, as DNA: TGTGCCAGCAGTGAGGGACAGCACAATCAGCCCCAGCATTTT. Translation: CASSEGQHNQPQHF.

The chain is built from TRBV5-6 and TRBJ2-4; perhaps TRBD1 as D (5 bases). The CDR3 is made up of 17 amino acids. The V gene's germline CDR1 is SGHDT and CDR2 YYEEEE. Trimming shortened V by 4 bases and J by 0 bases, and 17 bases separated the two germline ends. CDR3 region: CASSNVGQGIAKNIQYF. The CDR3 coding sequence is TGTGCCAGCAGCAATGTGGGGCAGGGAATAGCCAAAAACATTCAGTACTTC. Full variable domain (outside the CDR3, taken from reference TRBV5-6 and TRBJ2-4): DAGVTQSPTHLIKTRGQQVTLRCSPKSGHDTVSWYQQALGQGPQFIFQYYEEEERQRGNFPDRFSGHQFPNYSSELNVNALLLGDSALYLCASSNVGQGIAKNIQYFGAGTRLSVL.

The genes are TRBV19 and TRBJ1-5, with D unclear. The V and J ends lost 3 bases and 2 bases respectively, with 14 bases between them. This CDR3 is 16 amino acids long. Germline V gene data show CDR1 as LNHDA and CDR2 as SQIVND (reference sequence). The CDR3 DNA is TGTGCCAGTAGTATTTATCAGGCGTTGGGCAATCAGCCCCAGCATTTT. Amino acids: CASSIYQALGNQPQHF.

The rearrangement uses TRBV5-1 and TRBJ1-1; a weak D match, TRBD1 (6 bases). CDR3 length equals 15 residues. Germline loops: CDR1 SGHRS, CDR2 YFSETQ. Trimming removed 0 bases from V and 1 base from J, with 10 bases in between. The DNA for the CDR3 is TGCGCCAGCAGCTTGGACAGGGCTCCGAACACTGAAGCTTTCTTT. Translated: CASSLDRAPNTEAFF.

J is TRBJ2-7 and V is TRBV2; no reliable D call. In germline, CDR1 is SNHLY, CDR2 FYNNEI. The CDR3 has 14 residues. V gave up 7 bases and J gave up 0 bases, with 13 bases separating them. The CDR3 sequence is CASTARVTSYEQYF. The CDR3 nucleotides read TGTGCCAGCACGGCCCGGGTCACCTCCTACGAGCAGTACTTC.

In regard to this clone: The junction differs from germline at one of its ends, possibly a read error. The chain uses TRBV27 and TRBJ2-5; 10 nucleotides line up with TRBD1. The CDR3 covers 14 residues. Per the germline V gene, CDR1 is MNHEY and CDR2 is SMNVEV (reference sequence). Written as DNA, the CDR3 is TGTGCCAGCAGAGATCAGAAGACAGGGGGCAGTTATAACTTC. Translating gives CASRDQKTGGSYNF.

The V call is TRBV4-1, the J call TRBJ2-3; 7 bases line up with TRBD2. In germline, CDR1 is MGHRA, CDR2 YSYEKL. The V gene end was trimmed by 7 bases and the J gene end by 1 base; junction bases not matched to a gene: 11. The CDR3 extends over 16 amino acids. The CDR3 loop reads CASNHGGWMGTDTQYF. The CDR3 nucleotides read TGCGCCAGCAACCACGGGGGGTGGATGGGCACAGATACGCAGTATTTT.

The chain couples TRBV9 to TRBJ2-7; D is undetermined. The CDR3 has 14 amino acids. Per the germline V gene, CDR1 is SGDLS and CDR2 is YYNGEE. V lost 1 base and J 0 bases, leaving 8 bases between the germline ends. The CDR3 region is CASSVTASSYEQYF. The CDR3, as DNA: TGTGCCAGCAGCGTAACGGCCAGCTCCTACGAGCAGTACTTC.

The table lists this clone with a few counts. V and J are TRBV2 and TRBJ1-5; TRBD1 might be the D (6 bases). CDR3 length equals 16 residues. Germline lookup yields CDR1 SNHLY and CDR2 FYNNEI. V lost 4 bases to trimming and J lost 1 base, with 14 bases between them. The CDR3 DNA reads as TGTGCCAGCAGTGGACCAGGGGTGAGGAGCAATCAGCCCCAGCATTTT. It translates to CASSGPGVRSNQPQHF.

The chain combines TRBV2 with TRBJ1-2, with TRBD1 as a possible D gene (5 bases). Germline assignment: CDR1 SNHLY and CDR2 FYNNEI. This CDR3 is 15 amino acids long. Deletions cut 4 bases from V and 8 bases from J, with 20 bases between. CDR3 in DNA: TGTGCCAGCAGTGTTACGGGGCCCTCACGTGGGGGCTACACCTTC. Its protein is CASSVTGPSRGGYTF. The complete variable domain, with remaining parts taken from reference TRBV2 and TRBJ1-2, reads EPEVTQTPSHQVTQMGQEVILRCVPISNHLYFYWYRQILGQKVEFLVSFYNNEISEKSEIFDDQFSVERPDGSNFTLKIRSTKLEDSAMYFCASSVTGPSRGGYTFGSGTRLTVV.

The chain joins TRBV7-9 to TRBJ1-4; the match to TRBD1 covers 8 bases. J lost 2 bases, V lost 5 bases, and 4 bases had no gene match. CDR3 length equals 15 residues. Germline CDR1 is SEHNR and CDR2 is FQNEAQ (reference sequence). The CDR3 DNA reads TGTGCCAGCAGCCTGGACAGGGCTACTAATGAAAAACTGTTTTTT. Its translation: CASSLDRATNEKLFF.

This clone was detected only a few times. The chain links TRBV4-2 to TRBJ1-2; a possible D gene is TRBD1 (5 bases). The germline CDR1 and CDR2 sequences are LGHNA and YNFKEQ. CDR3 length equals 17 residues. V was clipped by 0 bases and J by 0 bases, with 14 bases between them. The CDR3 DNA follows: TGTGCCAGCAGCCAAGACACCGACAGCCTAGCTAACTATGGCTACACCTTC. Translating it yields CASSQDTDSLANYGYTF.

This clone was seen once. The chain has TRBV30 and TRBJ1-1; D is unresolved. The CDR3 sequence is 14 residues long. CDR1 is GTSNPN and CDR2 is SVGIG in the germline V gene (reference sequence). Trimming took off 2 bases at V and 1 base at J, with 11 bases between the two ends. CDR3 nucleotide sequence: TGTGCCTGGAGTCCGAGACGGGGGAACACTGAAGCTTTCTTT. It specifies CAWSPRRGNTEAFF.

V is TRBV28 and J is TRBJ2-1; D is perhaps TRBD1 or TRBD2 (5 bases each). The CDR3 is 15 amino acids. V gave up 5 bases and J gave up 7 bases, with 18 bases separating them. Per the germline V gene, CDR1 is MDHEN and CDR2 is SYDVKM. CDR3 in DNA: TGTGCCAGCAGTGGGGCTAGCCTTGGTCAGAATGAGCAGTTCTTC. This gives the protein CASSGASLGQNEQFF.

The CDR3 region has the DNA TGTGCCAGCAGCGTCACAGGGTTGGGTCAGCCCCAGCATTTT. Protein product: CASSVTGLGQPQHF. The J gene is TRBJ1-5, the V gene TRBV7-8, with a tentative D call TRBD1 (6 bases). The CDR3 has 14 amino acids. V was shortened by 5 bases and J by 6 bases, with 14 bases between the two germline ends. The germline V gene encodes CDR1 SGHVS and CDR2 FQNEAQ.

The chain recombines TRBV2 with TRBJ1-5; no clear D. V dropped 7 bases and J dropped 9 bases, with 16 bases sitting between them. The length of the CDR3 is 13 residues. Germline lookup yields CDR1 SNHLY and CDR2 FYNNEI. CDR3 bases: TGTGCCAGCAAGGGCGGATCGGCAGGGCCCCAGCATTTT. Amino acids: CASKGGSAGPQHF.

This rearrangement joins TRBV6-4 to TRBJ1-2; the match to TRBD1 covers 9 bases. Germline V CDR1 and CDR2: MRHNA, SNTAGT. After removal of 0 bases from V and 8 bases from J, the junction contained 4 bases not matched to a gene. The CDR3 contains 14 residues. CDR3 coding DNA: TGTGCCAGCAGTGACTCGGTTGGGACAGGGGGCTACACCTTC. The encoded protein is CASSDSVGTGGYTF.

The chain uses TRBV14 and TRBJ2-3, with TRBD2 identical over 14 bases. V shed 4 bases and J 14 bases; nucleotides not matched to a gene: 17. Per the germline V gene, CDR1 is SGHDN and CDR2 is FVKESK. This CDR3 contains 17 residues. CDR3 DNA sequence: TGTGCCAGCAGCCCTGAAGGACTAGCGGGAGGATCAATCCCGGGGTATTTT. Translated, it gives CASSPEGLAGGSIPGYF. Full variable domain (outside the CDR3, taken from reference TRBV14 and TRBJ2-3): EAGVTQFPSHSVIEKGQTVTLRCDPISGHDNLYWYRRVMGKEIKFLLHFVKESKQDESGMPNNRFLAERTGGTYSTLKVQPAELEDSGVYFCASSPEGLAGGSIPGYFGPGTRLTVL.

V and J are TRBV7-6 and TRBJ2-5; 9 bases are shared with TRBD2. This CDR3 spans 18 amino acids. The trim removed 1 base at V and 1 base at J, leaving 10 bases unmatched. CDR1 and CDR2 (germline): SGHVS, FNYEAQ. CDR3 nucleotide sequence: TGTGCCAGCAGCTTAGGGCGTGCGCGGGAGGGCCGCCAAGAGACCCAGTACTTC. As protein: CASSLGRAREGRQETQYF.

V is TRBV28 and J is TRBJ1-1; D gene unclear. In germline, CDR1 is MDHEN, CDR2 SYDVKM. The ends were cut back, 2 bases at V and 2 bases at J, with 21 bases in the middle. The CDR3 totals 18 residues. The CDR3 loop reads CASSLGGRGRNLNTEAFF. CDR3 in DNA: TGTGCCAGCAGTTTAGGCGGGCGGGGTCGTAACCTTAACACTGAAGCTTTCTTT.

The chain combines TRBV29-1 with TRBJ2-7; possible D gene TRBD1, 5 bases. V was shortened by 2 bases and J by 0 bases, with 8 bases between the two germline ends. The CDR3 is made up of 13 amino acids. The germline gives CDR1 SQVTM, CDR2 ANQGSEA. CDR3 loop: CSVENDSSYEQYF. CDR3 in DNA: TGCAGCGTTGAAAATGACAGCTCCTACGAGCAGTACTTC.

The gene calls are TRBV7-2 and TRBJ2-1; the D is unclear. V was cut by 2 bases and J by 3 bases, with 11 bases left in between. Germline CDR1 and CDR2: SGHTA and FQGNSA. The CDR3 sequence is 15 residues long. CDR3 protein: CASSLNPRNYNEQFF. The CDR3 nucleotides read TGTGCCAGCAGCTTAAACCCGCGAAACTACAATGAGCAGTTCTTC.

V usage is TRBV5-6 and J usage is TRBJ1-3; no reliable D call. CDR3 length: 14 residues. Trimming pared 4 bases from V and 1 base from J, leaving 9 bases between. Looked up from germline, CDR1 is SGHDT and CDR2 is YYEEEE. In DNA form, the CDR3 reads TGTGCCAGCAGCCCCACAGTGTCTGGAAACACCATATATTTT. Encoded protein: CASSPTVSGNTIYF.

This clone showed up just once. This rearrangement joins TRBV4-3 to TRBJ2-3, with no clear D. V was clipped by 4 bases and J by 1 base, with 9 bases between them. Germline CDR1 is LGHNA and CDR2 is YSLEER. CDR3 length: 14 residues. CDR3 in DNA: TGCGCCAGCAGCCCTCGACACCGCACAGATACGCAGTATTTT. Its protein product is CASSPRHRTDTQYF.

The rearrangement joins TRBV27 to TRBJ2-1; 9 positions match TRBD2. With 4 bases clipped from V and 2 bases from J, the junction kept 0 bases outside the gene matches. CDR3 length: 14 residues. The germline gives CDR1 MNHEY, CDR2 SMNVEV (reference sequence). The chain's CDR3 is CASSWTSAYNEQFF. The CDR3 nucleotides are TGTGCCAGCAGTTGGACTAGCGCCTACAATGAGCAGTTCTTC.